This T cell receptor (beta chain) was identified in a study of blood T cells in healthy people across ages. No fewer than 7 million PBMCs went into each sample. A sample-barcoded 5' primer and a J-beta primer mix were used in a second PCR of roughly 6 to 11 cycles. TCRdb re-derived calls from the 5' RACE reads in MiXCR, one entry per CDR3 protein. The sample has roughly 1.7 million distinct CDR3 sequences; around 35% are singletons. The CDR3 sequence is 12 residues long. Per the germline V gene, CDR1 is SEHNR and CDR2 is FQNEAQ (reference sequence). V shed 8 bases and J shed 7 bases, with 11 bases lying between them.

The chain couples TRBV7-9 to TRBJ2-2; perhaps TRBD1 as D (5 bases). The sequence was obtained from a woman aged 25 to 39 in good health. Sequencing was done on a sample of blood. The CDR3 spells CASEQAIGELFF. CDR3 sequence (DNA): TGTGCCAGCGAACAGGCCATCGGGGAGCTGTTTTTT.